One sample yielded the 18 T cell receptor beta chains listed below, sequenced in a study of PD-1 blockade in classical Hodgkin lymphoma. Time point of the sample: cycle 4 day 1 (C4D1), after 5 to 7 weeks of nivolumab. Each and every patient relapsed after autologous stem cell transplantation, and patients got differing brentuximab vedotin exposure. From thawed PBMCs, CD4+ T cells were purified using magnetic negative selection. Here immunoSEQ multiplex PCR was the method, and the copy in TCRdb shows in-frame clones only, minus some. The top ten clones hold approximately 0.8% of a sample with tens of thousands of clones, approximately 79% of them seen once. This specimen was CD4+ T cells from blood, taken before the fourth cycle of nivolumab. The receptors come from a human donor with classical Hodgkin lymphoma.

The chain uses TRBV10-3 and TRBJ2-1, with unresolved D. The V gene's germline CDR1 is ENHRY and CDR2 SYGVKD. Trimming left V 7 bases short and J 1 base short, with 14 bases between. There are 15 residues in the CDR3. The CDR3 here is CAITPVRTSYNEQFF. The CDR3 nucleotides read TGTGCCATCACCCCTGTACGGACGTCCTACAATGAGCAGTTCTTC.

This clone was recorded once. V gene TRBV5-1 combines with J gene TRBJ2-5; D might be TRBD1 (6 bases). Trimming removed 4 bases from V and 1 base from J, with 14 bases in between. CDR1 and CDR2 (germline): SGHRS, YFSETQ. CDR3 length: 15 residues. The CDR3 reads CASSRNTGSQETQYF. DNA of the CDR3: TGCGCCAGCAGCCGCAATACAGGGAGCCAAGAGACCCAGTACTTC.

On this clone: At one of its ends the junction is not consistent with the germline gene, which may arise from a read error. The chain is built from TRBV7-9 and TRBJ2-7; D ambiguous. The CDR3 has 15 residues. CDR1 is SEHNR, CDR2 FQNEAQ, per germline (reference sequence). CDR3 nucleotides: TGTGCCAGCAGGCCCCACGACGACGGGTCCTTCGAGCAGTACTTC. It specifies CASRPHDDGSFEQYF.

This clone turned up a few times. The DNA for the CDR3 is TGTGCCACCAGCAGAGATAAACTGAGCTATGGCTACACCTTC. Translation: CATSRDKLSYGYTF. This chain uses TRBV15 with TRBJ1-2, with D hard to call. V was pared by 0 bases and J by 4 bases, with 9 bases between. Germline-derived CDR1 and CDR2 are LNHNV and YYDKDF (reference sequence). The CDR3 length is 14 residues.

The V call is TRBV9, the J call TRBJ2-5; TRBD2 matches at 7 bases. V shed 2 bases and J 2 bases; nucleotides not matched to a gene: 12. Germline CDR1 reads SGDLS; CDR2 reads YYNGEE. This CDR3 is built from 17 residues. CDR3 loop: CASSVGVSSGLQETQYF. CDR3 bases: TGTGCCAGCAGCGTGGGTGTGTCTAGCGGACTACAAGAGACCCAGTACTTC.

As DNA, the CDR3 is TGTGCCAGCAGTCCCACCCCGGGGAGGTTTCCAAATGGCTACACCTTC. The encoded protein is CASSPTPGRFPNGYTF. V and J are TRBV27 and TRBJ1-2; D gene uncertain. Germline V CDR1 and CDR2: MNHEY, SMNVEV (reference sequence). The length of the CDR3 is 16 residues. V shed 5 bases and J shed 6 bases, with 22 bases lying between them.

This chain uses TRBV19 with TRBJ1-1; TRBD1 agrees at 10 bases. Unmatched junction bases numbered 8, after V lost 7 bases and J lost 3 bases. Germline-derived CDR1 and CDR2 are LNHDA and SQIVND (reference sequence). The CDR3 length is 15 residues. The CDR3 here is CASTGQGGYHTEAFF. The CDR3 DNA is TGTGCCAGTACCGGACAGGGGGGGTATCACACTGAAGCTTTCTTT.

This clone was counted a single time. The rearrangement uses TRBV7-2 and TRBJ2-5; no clear D gene. Germline CDR1 and CDR2: SGHTA and FQGNSA. The length of the CDR3 is 14 residues. V was cut by 4 bases and J by 2 bases, with 11 bases left in between. CDR3 protein: CASSWVHAQETQYF. The CDR3 bases are TGTGCCAGCAGCTGGGTCCACGCTCAAGAGACCCAGTACTTC.

This clone was picked up a small number of times. This chain links TRBV19 with TRBJ1-1, with TRBD1 identical over 7 bases. Germline values: CDR1 LNHDA, CDR2 SQIVND (reference sequence). The CDR3 totals 13 residues. With V trimmed by 5 bases and J by 4 bases, 4 bases remained unmatched. CDR3 loop: CASSAHRGTEAFF. The CDR3 nucleotides are TGTGCCAGTAGTGCTCACAGGGGCACTGAAGCTTTCTTT. The entire variable domain, with the rest obtained from reference TRBV19 and TRBJ1-1, is as follows: DGGITQSPKYLFRKEGQNVTLSCEQNLNHDAMYWYRQDPGQGLRLIYYSQIVNDFQKGDIAEGYSVSREKKESFPLTVTSAQKNPTAFYLCASSAHRGTEAFFGQGTRLTVV.

This clone was recorded a few times. This chain links TRBV28 with TRBJ1-5, with D tentatively TRBD1 (6 bases). The CDR3 runs 17 residues. V lost 6 bases to trimming and J lost 0 bases, with 18 bases between them. Germline assignment: CDR1 MDHEN and CDR2 SYDVKM. CDR3 nucleotide sequence: TGTGCCAGCAGCCTAACAGGGCTCCGAACTAGCAATCAGCCCCAGCATTTT. Translating gives CASSLTGLRTSNQPQHF.

The chain combines TRBV5-1 with TRBJ2-2; D ambiguous. CDR3 length: 15 amino acids. Trimming cost V 2 bases and J 3 bases, with 11 bases left between them. Germline V lookup: CDR1 SGHRS, CDR2 YFSETQ. CDR3 residues: CASSFVTGDTGELFF. In DNA form, the CDR3 reads TGCGCCAGCAGCTTCGTAACCGGAGACACCGGGGAGCTGTTTTTT.

The V call is TRBV7-9, the J call TRBJ1-1, with D possibly being TRBD1 (5 bases). CDR3 length: 14 residues. The germline V and J ends were trimmed by 1 base and 1 base, with 7 bases remaining between them. CDR1 and CDR2 (germline): SEHNR, FQNEAQ (reference sequence). Here the CDR3 reads CASSLGGSNTEAFF. In DNA form, the CDR3 reads TGTGCCAGCAGCTTAGGGGGGTCGAACACTGAAGCTTTCTTT.

This clone occurred once. The chain is built from TRBV11-1 and TRBJ1-1; no clear D. This CDR3 contains 12 residues. Germline assignment: CDR1 SGHAT and CDR2 FQDESV (reference sequence). Trimming left V 3 bases short and J 7 bases short, with 9 bases between. CDR3 sequence (DNA): TGTGCCAGCAGCTTCCTGGGGTTTGAAGCTTTCTTT. Protein sequence: CASSFLGFEAFF.

V and J are TRBV5-3 and TRBJ1-5, with 10 bases fitting TRBD1. TRBV5-3 is identified as an open reading frame with a role that is uncertain. The CDR3 loop spans 16 amino acids. The ends lost 1 base at V and 6 bases at J; junction bases unmatched: 7. The CDR3 is CARSLNWTGGAQPQHF. The CDR3 bases are TGTGCCAGAAGCTTGAACTGGACAGGGGGTGCTCAGCCCCAGCATTTT.

The chain uses TRBV30 and TRBJ2-3, with D tentatively TRBD1 (6 bases). Trimming removed 6 bases from V and 0 bases from J, with 10 bases in between. Germline CDR1 reads GTSNPN; CDR2 reads SVGIG (reference sequence). The CDR3 length is 13 residues. Written as DNA, the CDR3 is TGTGCCTGTTTACAGGGAAGCACAGATACGCAGTATTTT. It encodes CACLQGSTDTQYF.

This rearrangement joins TRBV9 to TRBJ1-1; D ambiguous. This CDR3 region has 15 residues. Germline CDR1 reads SGDLS; CDR2 reads YYNGEE. V was clipped by 4 bases and J by 1 base, with 14 bases between them. The CDR3 protein is CASSPRSPKNTEAFF. In nucleotides, the CDR3 is TGTGCCAGCAGCCCCCGATCCCCCAAGAACACTGAAGCTTTCTTT.

The chain recombines TRBV7-3 with TRBJ1-2; D is possibly TRBD1 (5 bases). V lost 5 bases and J 8 bases, leaving 12 bases between the germline ends. Germline V gene lookup returns CDR1 SGHTA and CDR2 FQGTGA. CDR3 size: 12 residues. In DNA form, the CDR3 reads TGTGCCAGCAGCCTCAGGGTTCGGGGCTACACCTTC. Translation gives CASSLRVRGYTF.

The CDR3 sequence: CASSEFGFYEQYF. CDR3 DNA: TGTGCCAGCAGTGAATTTGGATTCTACGAGCAGTACTTC. This chain joins TRBV25-1 and TRBJ2-7; D is uncertain. The V gene lost 1 base and the J gene lost 3 bases, with 7 bases spanning the gap. Germline V gives CDR1 MGHDK, CDR2 SYGVNS. The CDR3 is 13 residues long.